These 19 T cell receptor beta chains share one sample of origin, sequenced in a study of molecular identifiers for immune sequencing clone quantification. TCRdb re-derived calls from the PCR reads in MiXCR, one entry per CDR3 protein. Here the sample spans roughly 100,000 distinct CDR3 sequences, 30% to 45% being singletons. The sample consisted of naive CD8+ T cells from blood, with Jurkat cell RNA spiked in. As for subset: FACS-sorted CD8+CD4-CCR7+CD45RA+ naive T cells. The receptors originated from a human donor in good health. Some libraries in this study had Jurkat cell RNA spiked in.

Ten or more counts support this clonotype. The chain recombines TRBV7-8 with TRBJ1-5, with 9 positions matching TRBD1. CDR1 is SGHVS, CDR2 FQNEAQ, per germline. The CDR3 has 16 amino acids. Unmatched junction bases numbered 5, after V lost 3 bases and J lost 2 bases. CDR3 bases: TGTGCCAGCAGCTTTACAGGGGGCGTTGGCAATCAGCCCCAGCATTTT. Protein sequence: CASSFTGGVGNQPQHF.

This clonotype has at least ten counts. The rearrangement uses TRBV28 and TRBJ1-3; D is unresolved. Per the germline V gene, CDR1 is MDHEN and CDR2 is SYDVKM. The CDR3 is 12 residues long. Trimming took off 11 bases at V and 0 bases at J, with 8 bases between the two ends. The CDR3: CAGRGSGNTIYF. CDR3 coding DNA: TGTGCCGGACGGGGCTCTGGAAACACCATATATTTT.

This clonotype was seen at least ten times. The rearrangement joins TRBV7-2 to TRBJ2-3, with TRBD2 identical over 7 bases. The CDR3 contains 14 residues. V gave up 8 bases and J gave up 2 bases; unmatched junction bases: 7. Per the germline V gene, CDR1 is SGHTA and CDR2 is FQGNSA. The CDR3 bases are TGTGCCAGCTTCTCTAGCGGTTACACAGATACGCAGTATTTT. It codes for CASFSSGYTDTQYF.

This clonotype was picked up one time. The chain joins TRBV11-2 to TRBJ2-5; 7 nucleotides align to TRBD2. Per the germline V gene, CDR1 is SGHAT and CDR2 is FQNNGV. J gave up 2 bases and V 3 bases, and 6 bases lay outside the gene matches. The CDR3 extends over 15 amino acids. The CDR3 here is CASSFYRTRQETQYF. The DNA of the CDR3 is TGTGCCAGCAGCTTCTACAGGACTAGGCAAGAGACCCAGTACTTC.

V gene TRBV12-3 or TRBV12-4 combines with J gene TRBJ1-2, with D perhaps TRBD1 (6 bases). Trimming pared 3 bases from V and 4 bases from J, leaving 18 bases between. The CDR3 totals 16 residues. CDR3 bases: TGTGCCAGCAGTTTCGGATATGGGGGGGCCCTCTATGGCTACACCTTC. Translating it yields CASSFGYGGALYGYTF.

The chain has TRBV11-3 and TRBJ2-1, with TRBD2 as a possible D gene (6 bases). Looked up from germline, CDR1 is SGHNT and CDR2 is YENEEA. The CDR3 is 16 residues long. The germline V and J ends were trimmed by 1 base and 2 bases, with 12 bases remaining between them. The CDR3 coding sequence is TGTGCCAGCAGCTTAGTCGGCGGGAACGCCTACAATGAGCAGTTCTTC. Its translation: CASSLVGGNAYNEQFF.

In its sample, this clonotype was seen many times. CDR3 DNA: TGTGCCAGCAGTGAAGAAGCTAATCAGCCCCAGCATTTT. Protein product: CASSEEANQPQHF. The V call is TRBV2, the J call TRBJ1-5; D uncertain. Trimming shortened V by 1 base and J by 4 bases, and 5 bases separated the two germline ends. The CDR3 runs 13 residues. Germline assignment: CDR1 SNHLY and CDR2 FYNNEI.

This clonotype has just a few counts. The V and J genes are TRBV6-6 and TRBJ2-3, with D unclear. This CDR3 is 13 amino acids long. V was shortened by 0 bases and J by 5 bases, with 6 bases between the two germline ends. Germline lookup yields CDR1 MNHNY and CDR2 SVGAGI (reference sequence). CDR3 in amino acids: CASSYSPGDTQYF. The CDR3 nucleotides read TGTGCCAGCAGTTACTCTCCTGGAGATACGCAGTATTTT.

The chain recombines TRBV6-2 or TRBV6-3 with TRBJ1-5; no definite D call. The germline gives CDR1 MNHEY, CDR2 SVGEGT. V was shortened by 0 bases and J by 0 bases, with 9 bases between the two germline ends. There are 16 residues in the CDR3. The CDR3 loop reads CASSYSPGDSNQPQHF. DNA for the CDR3: TGTGCCAGCAGTTACTCTCCAGGAGATAGCAATCAGCCCCAGCATTTT.

Regarding this clonotype: A junction boundary mismatches the germline segment, possibly from a read error. V and J are TRBV7-9 and TRBJ1-4; tentatively, D is TRBD1 (5 bases). The CDR3 has 15 amino acids. Germline-derived CDR1 and CDR2 are SEHNR and FQNEAQ (reference sequence). The CDR3 DNA is TGTGCCAGCAGCTTACCCGAGTGGGGGGACGAAAATCTGTTTTTT. Its translation is CASSLPEWGDENLFF. The complete variable domain, with remaining parts taken from reference TRBV7-9 and TRBJ1-4, reads DTGVSQNPRHKITKRGQNVTFRCDPISEHNRLYWYRQTLGQGPEFLTYFQNEAQLEKSRLLSDRFSAERPKGSFSTLEIQRTEQGDSAMYLCASSLPEWGDENLFFGSGTQLSVL.

This clonotype was recorded only once. A much larger clone differs by one base, so this may be a read error. This chain joins TRBV2 and TRBJ2-1; 8 positions agree with TRBD2. The CDR3 sequence is 13 residues long. Germline V gene lookup returns CDR1 SNHLY and CDR2 FYNNEI. The CDR3 region has the DNA TGTGCCTGCAGTGACGGACTAGCCGGTGAGCAGTTCTTC. It yields the protein CACSDGLAGEQFF.

V usage is TRBV6-5 and J usage is TRBJ2-1; D gene ambiguous. Germline CDR1 is MNHEY and CDR2 is SVGAGI. V was cut by 0 bases and J by 7 bases, with 10 bases left in between. The CDR3 contains 14 residues. As DNA, the CDR3 is TGTGCCAGCAGTTACTCGCCAGGTCCTAATGAGCAGTTCTTC. Translated: CASSYSPGPNEQFF.

Worth noting for this clonotype: A much bigger clone sits one base away, suggesting this may be a read error. The rearrangement links TRBV6-2 or TRBV6-3 to TRBJ2-3, with 7 bases matching TRBD2. CDR3 length: 14 residues. CDR1 and CDR2 (germline): MNHEY, SVGEGT. The CDR3 spells CASNDQREPDTLYF. The DNA for the CDR3 is TGTGCCAGCAATGACCAGCGGGAACCAGATACGCTGTATTTT.

This clonotype was detected ten times or more. The chain combines TRBV5-6 with TRBJ1-6; no clear D. Germline CDR1 is SGHDT and CDR2 is YYEEEE. Between the trimmed V and J ends, which lost 0 bases and 14 bases, there was a span of 15 bases. The CDR3 length is 14 residues. For the CDR3, the DNA is TGTGCCAGCAGCTTGGCGGACCGCCCCGCAGCCCTCCACTTT. Translating it yields CASSLADRPAALHF. Full variable domain (rest looked up from reference TRBV5-6 and TRBJ1-6): DAGVTQSPTHLIKTRGQQVTLRCSPKSGHDTVSWYQQALGQGPQFIFQYYEEEERQRGNFPDRFSGHQFPNYSSELNVNALLLGDSALYLCASSLADRPAALHFGNGTRLTVT.

This chain connects TRBV28 to TRBJ1-3, with D maybe TRBD1 (5 bases). V was clipped by 2 bases and J by 2 bases, with 10 bases between them. Germline CDR1 reads MDHEN; CDR2 reads SYDVKM. The CDR3 contains 15 residues. The CDR3 sequence: CASSLERGPGNTIYF. The CDR3 bases are TGTGCCAGCAGTTTAGAAAGGGGACCTGGAAACACCATATATTTT. The entire variable domain, with the rest obtained from reference TRBV28 and TRBJ1-3, is as follows: DVKVTQSSRYLVKRTGEKVFLECVQDMDHENMFWYRQDPGLGLRLIYFSYDVKMKEKGDIPEGYSVSREKKERFSLILESASTNQTSMYLCASSLERGPGNTIYFGEGSWLTVV.

This clonotype occurred a few times. V is TRBV4-1 and J is TRBJ2-7; 9 bases fit TRBD1. From germline, CDR1 is MGHRA and CDR2 YSYEKL. The ends lost 2 bases at V and 4 bases at J; junction bases unmatched: 6. The CDR3 contains 15 residues. The CDR3 coding sequence is TGCGCCAGCAGCCAACATACTGACAGGGGGTACGAGCAGTACTTC. Translation gives CASSQHTDRGYEQYF.

This clonotype appeared many times. The rearrangement uses TRBV28 and TRBJ2-3; D possibly corresponds to TRBD1 (5 bases). V dropped 3 bases and J dropped 2 bases, with 12 bases sitting between them. Germline V gene sequence: CDR1 MDHEN, CDR2 SYDVKM. The CDR3 runs to 15 residues. Here the CDR3 DNA reads TGTGCCAGCAGTTTCTATCAGACAGACACAGATACGCAGTATTTT. It translates to CASSFYQTDTDTQYF. Combining the CDR3 with reference TRBV28 and TRBJ2-3 gives the whole variable domain DVKVTQSSRYLVKRTGEKVFLECVQDMDHENMFWYRQDPGLGLRLIYFSYDVKMKEKGDIPEGYSVSREKKERFSLILESASTNQTSMYLCASSFYQTDTDTQYFGPGTRLTVL.

This clonotype was counted ten times or more. The rearrangement links TRBV13 to TRBJ2-7; D gene ambiguous. CDR1 and CDR2 from the germline V gene are PRHDT and FYEKMQ (reference sequence). Trimming stripped 2 bases from V and 2 bases from J, with 13 bases between. The CDR3 consists of 15 residues. The CDR3 loop reads CASSLSGVMPYEQYF. The CDR3 bases are TGTGCCAGCAGCTTATCAGGCGTCATGCCCTACGAGCAGTACTTC. Full variable domain (rest looked up from reference TRBV13 and TRBJ2-7): AAGVIQSPRHLIKEKRETATLKCYPIPRHDTVYWYQQGPGQDPQFLISFYEKMQSDKGSIPDRFSAQQFSDYHSELNMSSLELGDSALYFCASSLSGVMPYEQYFGPGTRLTVT.

The chain carries TRBV6-5 and TRBJ2-5; 12 nucleotides align to TRBD2. Germline assignment: CDR1 MNHEY and CDR2 SVGAGI. This CDR3 is built from 15 residues. The trim removed 2 bases at V and 5 bases at J, leaving 3 bases unmatched. The CDR3 DNA reads as TGTGCCAGCAGTTACGCTAGCGGGAGGGGCGAGACCCAGTACTTC. Its protein product is CASSYASGRGETQYF.